The 17 T cell receptor beta chains presented below share a single source sample, sequenced in a study of blood T cell repertoires in COVID-19. Clones were sequenced by immunoSEQ multiplex PCR, and TCRdb holds only the in-frame ones, with some missing. The sample has about 120,000 clones, about 89% seen once. Sequencing was done on a sample of peripheral blood. The receptor source for this set is a human donor with acute or convalescent COVID-19. The donor label of this sample is uncertain.

The chain has TRBV6-6 and TRBJ2-7; no clear D. V lost 4 bases, J lost 3 bases, and 4 bases lay in between. The germline CDR1 and CDR2 sequences are MNHNY and SVGAGI (reference sequence). The CDR3 has 11 residues. CDR3 in amino acids: CASSFYYEQYF. CDR3 DNA: TGTGCCAGCAGTTTTTACTACGAGCAGTACTTC.

J is TRBJ1-1 and V is TRBV5-1, with a weak D call TRBD1 (6 bases). The germline V and J ends were trimmed by 1 base and 5 bases, with 15 bases remaining between them. The V gene's germline CDR1 is SGHRS and CDR2 YFSETQ. The CDR3 covers 15 residues. The CDR3 loop is CASSLRTAHLTEAFF. CDR3 nucleotides: TGCGCCAGCAGCTTGAGGACAGCCCACTTAACTGAAGCTTTCTTT.

CDR3 region: CASSRPGTSGSLSEQYF. Here the CDR3 DNA reads TGTGCCAGCTCAAGACCCGGGACTAGCGGGAGCCTAAGTGAGCAGTACTTC. The rearrangement uses TRBV18 and TRBJ2-7, with 14 bases that match TRBD2. V dropped 5 bases and J dropped 7; count of bases not matched to a gene: 13. Germline V gives CDR1 KGHSH, CDR2 LQKENI. The CDR3 has 17 residues.

The chain links TRBV30 to TRBJ1-2; D unresolved. Germline CDR1 is GTSNPN and CDR2 is SVGIG (reference sequence). The length of the CDR3 is 10 residues. V was pared by 4 bases and J by 8 bases, with 8 bases between. The CDR3 loop is CAWIAEGYTF. DNA of the CDR3: TGTGCCTGGATCGCTGAGGGCTACACCTTC.

V and J are TRBV6-6 and TRBJ2-3, with a weak D call TRBD1 (6 bases). Germline values: CDR1 MNHNY, CDR2 SVGAGI (reference sequence). The V and J ends lost 7 bases and 1 base respectively, with 6 bases between them. The CDR3 runs to 12 residues. CDR3 region: CASTGGTDTQYF. The DNA of the CDR3 is TGTGCCAGCACAGGGGGCACAGATACGCAGTATTTT.

This clone has a single count. The V gene is TRBV7-9, the J gene TRBJ1-2; 9 nucleotides line up with TRBD1. There are 17 residues in the CDR3. V shed 5 bases, J shed 4 bases, and the junction held 14 bases outside the gene matches. CDR1 is SEHNR and CDR2 is FQNEAQ in the germline V gene (reference sequence). The CDR3 DNA reads as TGTGCCAGCAGCCGTCCCGGGACAGGGTCCGGGCGCTATGGCTACACCTTC. Its translation: CASSRPGTGSGRYGYTF. Looking up the rest from reference TRBV7-9 and TRBJ1-2 gives the full variable domain: DTGVSQNPRHKITKRGQNVTFRCDPISEHNRLYWYRQTLGQGPEFLTYFQNEAQLEKSRLLSDRFSAERPKGSFSTLEIQRTEQGDSAMYLCASSRPGTGSGRYGYTFGSGTRLTVV.

This clone was seen a handful of times. V is TRBV28 and J is TRBJ2-7; a possible D gene is TRBD2 (5 bases). V gave up 2 bases and J gave up 9 bases, with 14 bases separating them. The CDR3 loop spans 13 amino acids. In germline, CDR1 is MDHEN, CDR2 SYDVKM. The CDR3, as DNA: TGTGCCAGCAGTTTACCCGGGGAAACCCTGCAGTACTTC. This codes for CASSLPGETLQYF.

The chain recombines TRBV28 with TRBJ1-1; D might be TRBD1 (5 bases). The germline V and J ends were trimmed by 4 bases and 5 bases, with 20 bases remaining between them. The length of the CDR3 is 16 residues. In germline, CDR1 is MDHEN, CDR2 SYDVKM. As DNA, the CDR3 is TGTGCCAGCAGTTCCGAACCCTGGGGACTGGTTACTGAAGCTTTCTTT. It is translated as CASSSEPWGLVTEAFF.

This chain connects TRBV7-2 to TRBJ1-2, with 8 positions matching TRBD1. V trimming: 3 bases; J trimming: 8 bases; junction bases outside the gene matches: 5. Per the germline V gene, CDR1 is SGHTA and CDR2 is FQGNSA. The CDR3 has 13 amino acids. CDR3 bases: TGTGCCAGCAGCTTCCCGGGACAGGACGGCTACACCTTC. This codes for CASSFPGQDGYTF.

The rearrangement links TRBV6-6 to TRBJ1-2; TRBD1 might be the D (5 bases). Deletions cut 8 bases from V and 2 bases from J, with 9 bases between. The germline gives CDR1 MNHNY, CDR2 SVGAGI (reference sequence). CDR3 size: 12 residues. Here the CDR3 DNA reads TGTGCCAGCCTTGGGGGGAACTATGGCTACACCTTC. Its translation is CASLGGNYGYTF.

Of note for this clone: This may arise from a read error, as a much more abundant clone is one base away. The chain carries TRBV6-5 and TRBJ1-1; possibly TRBD1 for D (5 bases). V lost 6 bases to trimming and J lost 4 bases, with 9 bases between them. CDR3 length: 12 amino acids. Germline CDR1 reads MNHEY; CDR2 reads SVGAGI. The CDR3 nucleotides are TGTGCCAGCAGCCGGGGGGGCACTGAAGCTTTCTTT. It yields the protein CASSRGGTEAFF.

This clone appeared a few times. The chain employs TRBV19 and TRBJ1-1; 7 nucleotides line up with TRBD1. CDR3 length: 15 residues. The J segment lost 4 bases and the V segment lost 8 bases, leaving 13 bases of the junction unmatched. The germline V gene has CDR1 LNHDA and CDR2 SQIVND (reference sequence). CDR3 sequence reads: CASGLRDSVFTEAFF. CDR3 DNA sequence: TGTGCCAGTGGCCTACGGGACAGTGTGTTCACTGAAGCTTTCTTT.

The table lists this clone with a count of one. The gene calls are TRBV28 and TRBJ1-2, with unresolved D. The CDR3 is made up of 14 amino acids. CDR1 is MDHEN and CDR2 is SYDVKM in the germline V gene. CDR3 residues: CASHGDLTAYGYTF. CDR3 bases: TGTGCTTCGCACGGGGATCTGACGGCTTATGGCTACACCTTC.

The chain is built from TRBV5-1 and TRBJ2-1; 10 bases agree with TRBD1. This CDR3 is built from 14 residues. Trimming at V came to 3 bases and at J to 8 bases, leaving 5 bases not matched to a gene. The germline gives CDR1 SGHRS, CDR2 YFSETQ. The CDR3 nucleotides are TGCGCCAGCAGCTCGGGACAGGGGTGGCATGAGCAGTTCTTC. Its translation is CASSSGQGWHEQFF.

V usage is TRBV28 and J usage is TRBJ2-1, with 7 bases lining up with TRBD2. CDR1 is MDHEN, CDR2 SYDVKM, per germline. This CDR3 spans 14 amino acids. Trimming took 6 bases from V and 8 from J; bases not matched to a gene: 10. The CDR3 coding sequence is TGTGCCAGCAGCCCTGCGGGAGATGTCGATGAGCAGTTCTTC. Translation: CASSPAGDVDEQFF.

This clone was picked up a small number of times. This chain joins TRBV6-5 and TRBJ1-3; D is uncertain. Germline V gives CDR1 MNHEY, CDR2 SVGAGI. Trimming left V 6 bases short and J 0 bases short, with 12 bases between. The CDR3 totals 15 residues. This chain's CDR3 is CASSSPSGSGNTIYF. Here the CDR3 DNA reads TGTGCCAGCAGCTCCCCCTCGGGCTCTGGAAACACCATATATTTT.

This clone occurred once. CDR3 loop: CASSWGQGSATNEKLFF. CDR3 sequence (DNA): TGCGCCAGCAGCTGGGGACAGGGTAGTGCGACTAATGAAAAACTGTTTTTT. The chain recombines TRBV5-1 with TRBJ1-4; 9 bases match TRBD1. The junction had 8 bases not matched to a gene; V was cut back by 3 bases and J by 2 bases. The length of the CDR3 is 17 residues. Germline CDR1 and CDR2: SGHRS and YFSETQ.